This TCR beta chain was captured in a study of early stage breast cancer tumors. Study overall: About 70% of the 16 invasive tumors were ER+, PR+ and HER2-.

Assay used: immunoSEQ multiplex PCR; TCRdb lists only in-frame clones, some missing. Seen here are approximately 48,000 clones, 75% to 95% observed once, and the top ten hold around 5%. Trimming removed 0 bases from V and 3 bases from J; junction bases left unmatched: 6. Germline-derived CDR1 and CDR2 are MGHRA and YSYEKL. The CDR3 consists of 17 residues. V usage is TRBV4-1 and J usage is TRBJ2-3; the match to TRBD2 covers 10 bases. Input material: blood. This receptor was taken from a person aged 65-85 years with breast cancer. CDR3 loop: CASSQERGSGRTDTQYF. CDR3 nucleotides: TGCGCCAGCAGCCAAGAACGGGGTAGCGGGAGGACAGATACGCAGTATTTT.